Below, one T cell receptor (beta chain) is given with its context. The antigen remains unidentified. The data derive from a study of vaccination and CD4 T cells after COVID-19. On the study more broadly: Convalescent individuals numbered four females and six males, two being Hispanic. Study outcomes and limitations: Convalescent patients displayed a median roughly 90% of reactive clones emerging only post-vaccination.

The time point is: late sampling 161 to 241 days after vaccination in a few convalescent patients. Treatment given: 10-day PBMC culture with coronavirus spike peptide pools or control peptides (ViraFEST assay). Germline-derived CDR1 and CDR2 are LNHDA and SQIVND (reference sequence). Deletions cut 5 bases from V and 1 base from J, with 15 bases between. CDR3 length: 15 amino acids. Cultured CD4+ T cells had their DNA profiled by the Oncomine TCR Beta short-read assay. TCRdb re-derived calls from the PCR reads in MiXCR, one entry per CDR3 protein. The table includes fewer than 30,000 distinct CDR3 sequences, less than 35% detected once.

This receptor was identified in a human donor who had recovered from COVID-19. The rearrangement uses TRBV19 and TRBJ2-7, with D perhaps matching TRBD2 (6 bases). Sequenced material: CD4+ T cells from blood, cultured in vitro, taken about 7 months after SARS-CoV-2 vaccination. The CDR3 reads CASSVTPSESYEQYF. CDR3 in DNA: TGTGCCAGTAGTGTTACTCCTAGCGAATCCTACGAGCAGTACTTC.